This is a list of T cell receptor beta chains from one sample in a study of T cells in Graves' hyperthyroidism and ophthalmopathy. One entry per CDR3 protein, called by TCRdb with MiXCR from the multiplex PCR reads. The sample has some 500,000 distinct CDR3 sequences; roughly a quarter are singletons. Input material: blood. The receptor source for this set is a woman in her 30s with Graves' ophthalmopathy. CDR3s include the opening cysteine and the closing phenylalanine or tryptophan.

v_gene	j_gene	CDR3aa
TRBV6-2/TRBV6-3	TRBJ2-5	CASSLGAKKTQYF
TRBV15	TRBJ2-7	CATSRVRTGNSYEQYF
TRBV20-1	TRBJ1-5	CSALDRGRGGNQPQHF
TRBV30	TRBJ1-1	CAGRRVTEAFF
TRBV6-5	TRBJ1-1	CASSYSSADTEAFF
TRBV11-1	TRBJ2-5	CASSPAGQGRETQYF
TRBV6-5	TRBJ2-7	CASSSNPPVQGSYEQYF
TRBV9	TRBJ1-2	CASSVESGPDNYGYTF
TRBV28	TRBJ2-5	CASIGGKETQYF
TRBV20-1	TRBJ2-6	CSARDVRTNSGANVLTF
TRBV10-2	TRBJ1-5	CASSVQAQPQHF
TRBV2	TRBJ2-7	CASSQSGQPYYEQYF
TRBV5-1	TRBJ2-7	CASSWITGFPYEQYF
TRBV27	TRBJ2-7	CASSLSAGAYEQYF
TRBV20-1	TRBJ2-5	CSAEGQETTRRQETQYF
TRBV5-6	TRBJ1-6	CASSLIGPDSPLHF
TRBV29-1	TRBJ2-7	CSVLTTGGPIYEQYF
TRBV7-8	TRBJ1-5	CASSPRLGYNQPQHF
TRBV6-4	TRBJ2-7	CASSELTPADRVDEQYF
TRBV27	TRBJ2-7	CASRMTTRDRGLSYEQYF
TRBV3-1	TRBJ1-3	CASSQGRVGNTIYF
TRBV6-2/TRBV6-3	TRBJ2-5	CASSYGDRGTPETQYF
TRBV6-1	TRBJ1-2	CASRGSTDYGYTF
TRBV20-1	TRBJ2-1	CSARLAGNYNEQFF
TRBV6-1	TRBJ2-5	CASGRGGGETQYF
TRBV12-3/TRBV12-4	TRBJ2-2	CASSPESVSRGGELFF
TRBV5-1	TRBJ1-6	CASSPGQTRNSPLHF
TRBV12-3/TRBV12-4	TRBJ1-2	CASSPVLERGYTF
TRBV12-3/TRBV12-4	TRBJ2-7	CASSFYDEQYF
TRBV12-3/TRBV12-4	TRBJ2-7	CASSLDPATYEQYF
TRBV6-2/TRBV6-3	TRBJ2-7	CATTNGDEQYF
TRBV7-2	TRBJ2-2	CASSFTPGTGELFF
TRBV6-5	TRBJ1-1	CASSYSQGTEAFF
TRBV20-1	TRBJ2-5	CSARDQASSETQYF
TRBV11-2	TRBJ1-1	CASSHSGGVNTEAFF
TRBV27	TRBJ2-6	CASSPLAGANVLTF
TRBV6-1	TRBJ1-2	CASSDKYGYTF
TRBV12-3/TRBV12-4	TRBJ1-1	CASSSSTFSEAFF
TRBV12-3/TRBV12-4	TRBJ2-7	CASSLRQGYEQYF
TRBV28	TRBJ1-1	CASSLWELNTEAFF
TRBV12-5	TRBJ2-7	CASGYDSYEQYF
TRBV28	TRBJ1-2	CASSLPDYYGYTF
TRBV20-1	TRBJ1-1	CSASGLTEAFF
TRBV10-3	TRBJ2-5	CAISDSTGDLQETQYF
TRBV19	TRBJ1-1	CASSIFAGVNTEAFF
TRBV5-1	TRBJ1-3	CASSVTGTNSGNTIYF
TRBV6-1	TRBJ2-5	CASSELVSGGTTQYF
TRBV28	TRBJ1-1	CASQGWNTEAFF
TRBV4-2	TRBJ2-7	CASSQELTFYEQYF
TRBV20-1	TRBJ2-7	CSARDEAGPTYEQYF